This TCR beta chain is from a study of spatial heterogeneity in lung cancer (dated by TCRdb to between 2018 and 2021). Concerning the study at large: Beta-chain transcripts were consistently detected in greater numbers than alpha-chain transcripts, which likely reflects a higher abundance of beta-chain transcripts. In the raw uncorrected reads, each unique combination of TCR and UMI appeared more than ten times on average. In non-small cell lung cancer, the study quantitatively compared TCR alpha and beta repertoires across several tumor regions, matched nontumor lung, and blood. Nonsynonymous mutation counts, determined by whole-exome sequencing of tumor tissue, were related to TCR repertoire features. Both alpha and beta chains were TCR-sequenced in hundreds of tumor regions, 64 matched nontumor lung samples and some 56 PBMC samples obtained at surgery. General conclusions and limits of the study: Ubiquitous expanded tumor TCRs were detected in blood more often at tumor resection than at routine follow-up. Additional single-cell paired TCR alpha and beta sequencing was considered necessary to confirm, at a functional level, the hypothesis that regional TCRs recognize regional mutations.

The receptor library was made with 5' RACE. TCRdb shows the sequencer as NextSeq 500. In the TCR library protocol, a unique molecular identifier was attached to each TCR cDNA molecule so that PCR and sequencing errors could be corrected. In the source study's methods: TCR identification, UMI-based error correction and CDR3 extraction were all carried out with Decombinator tools. Expanded TCRs were defined as those above a frequency of 2 per 1,000, corresponding to the top 1% of the tumor frequency distribution. Renyi diversity was computed with the R vegan package after each repertoire had been subsampled 100 times to 5,000 TCRs. CDR3 similarity networks were built from amino acid triplet string-kernel similarity, with CDR3s being connected when pairwise similarity was above 0.82. TCRdb reanalyzed the raw reads on its own, using fastp at Q25 for trimming and MiXCR for clone calling, and kept in-frame beta chains. Merged by CDR3 protein, the rows form single entries marked with the most common genes and DNA. These V and J calls rely on TCRdb rather than the paper's analysis. In this sample the table shows 49,000 or so distinct CDR3 sequences, roughly 10% of which occur a single time. Jointly, the top ten make up approximately 38% of the sample.

As concerns this clonotype: The antigen it binds to is not known. This sequence may be a read error, since a much larger clone differs from it by one base.

The time point label corresponds to: sample taken at primary tumor resection. Whole RNA extracted from tumor and nontumor lung tissue, or from cryopreserved PBMC samples, was used for TCR sequencing without cell sorting. Donors were around 71 patients with early-stage, untreated non-small cell lung cancer from the lung TRACERx cohort. A patient was chosen for TCR sequencing only when enough RNA was available from at least two tumor regions. For CDR1 and CDR2, the germline V gene (reference sequence) lists SEHNR and FQNEAQ. At the junction V is shortened by 5 bases and J by 3 bases, with 19 bases in between. CDR3 length: 16 amino acids, cysteine to phenylalanine. The CDR3 DNA has 48 bases and is translated from base 1.

The sample here was PBMCs, taken at surgery. The chain links TRBV7-9 with TRBJ2-5, with TRBD2 as a weak D call on 6 bases. This clonotype was obtained from a female donor with early-stage non-small cell lung cancer. In nucleotide form, the sequence is TGTGCCAGCAGCCCGCTAGGAGGGGCCGGGGAAGAGACCCAGTACTTC. Its protein reads: CASSPLGGAGEETQYF.